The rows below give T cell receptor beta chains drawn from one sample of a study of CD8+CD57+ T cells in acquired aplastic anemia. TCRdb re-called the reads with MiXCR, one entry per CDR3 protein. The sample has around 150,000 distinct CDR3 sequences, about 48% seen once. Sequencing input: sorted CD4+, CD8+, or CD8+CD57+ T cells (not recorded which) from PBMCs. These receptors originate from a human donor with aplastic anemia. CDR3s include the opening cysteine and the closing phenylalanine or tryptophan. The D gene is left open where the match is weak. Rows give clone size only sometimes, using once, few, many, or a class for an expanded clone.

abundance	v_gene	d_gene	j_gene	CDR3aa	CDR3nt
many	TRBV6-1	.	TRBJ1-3	CASSETSFSGNTIYF	TGTGCCAGCAGTGAGACTTCCTTCTCTGGAAACACCATATATTTT
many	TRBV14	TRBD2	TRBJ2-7	CASNSAGVPYEQYF	TGTGCCAGCAATTCCGCGGGGGTACCGTACGAGCAGTACTTC
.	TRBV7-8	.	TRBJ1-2	CASSLGGRFYGYTF	TGTGCCAGCAGCTTAGGGGGCAGATTCTATGGCTACACCTTC
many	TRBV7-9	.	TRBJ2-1	CASSPRDGSPYTEQFF	TGTGCCAGCAGCCCGCGGGACGGCAGCCCGTACACTGAGCAGTTCTTC
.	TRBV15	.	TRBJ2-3	CATSRDPTDTQYF	TGTGCCACCAGCAGAGATCCGACAGATACGCAGTATTTT
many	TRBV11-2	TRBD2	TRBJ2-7	CASSATGTSDVYEQYF	TGTGCCAGCAGCGCGACCGGGACTAGCGACGTCTACGAGCAGTACTTC
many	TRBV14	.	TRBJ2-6	CASSQGRGQTLRGANVLTF	TGTGCCAGCAGCCAAGGGAGAGGGCAGACCCTCAGGGGGGCCAACGTCCTGACTTTC
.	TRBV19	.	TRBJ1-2	CASSPRLNYGYTF	TGTGCCAGTAGTCCGAGGTTAAACTATGGCTACACCTTC
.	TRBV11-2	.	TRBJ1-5	CASSLGGDTRNQPQHF	TGTGCCAGCAGCTTAGGAGGGGACACGCGAAATCAGCCCCAGCATTTT
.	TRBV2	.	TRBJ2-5	CASGREGVETQYF	TGTGCCAGCGGGCGTGAGGGGGTGGAGACCCAGTACTTC
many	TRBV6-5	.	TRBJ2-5	CASSFEGETQYF	TGTGCCAGCAGTTTTGAGGGGGAGACCCAGTACTTC
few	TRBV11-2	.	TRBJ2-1	CASSPRGASYNEQFF	TGTGCCAGCAGCCCACGGGGGGCAAGCTACAATGAGCAGTTCTTC
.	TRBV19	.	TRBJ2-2	CASSISQGKTGELFF	TGTGCCAGTAGTATATCTCAGGGTAAAACCGGGGAGCTGTTTTTT
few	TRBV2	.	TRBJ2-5	CASSEGGRGAETQYF	TGTGCCAGCAGTGAGGGAGGTCGAGGGGCAGAGACCCAGTACTTC
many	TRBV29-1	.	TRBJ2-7	CSVGPGDSLYEQYF	TGCAGCGTTGGTCCGGGGGACAGCCTCTACGAGCAGTACTTC
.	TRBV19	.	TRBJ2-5	CASSTSRGQGRTQYF	TGTGCCAGTAGTACCTCCCGCGGGCAGGGTCGGACCCAGTACTTC
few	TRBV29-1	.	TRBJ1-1	CSSTQGNTEAFF	TGCAGCTCGACGCAGGGGAACACTGAAGCTTTCTTT
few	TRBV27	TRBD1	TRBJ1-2	CASSPGQALGGYTF	TGTGCCAGCAGTCCGGGACAGGCCTTAGGGGGCTACACCTTC
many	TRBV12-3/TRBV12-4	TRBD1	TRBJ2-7	CASSLEDRGHEQYF	TGTGCCAGCAGTTTAGAGGACAGGGGGCACGAGCAGTACTTC
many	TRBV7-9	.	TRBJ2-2	CASSLWDTGELFF	TGTGCCAGCAGCTTATGGGACACCGGGGAGCTGTTTTTT
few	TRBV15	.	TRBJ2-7	CATSRDYYEQYF	TGTGCCACCAGCAGAGATTACTACGAGCAGTACTTC
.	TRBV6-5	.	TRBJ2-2	CASSYLKTGPAGELFF	TGTGCCAGCAGTTATCTTAAGACAGGACCCGCCGGGGAGCTGTTTTTT
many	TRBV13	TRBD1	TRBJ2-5	CASSSRDRAEETQYF	TGTGCCAGCAGCTCCAGGGACAGGGCGGAGGAGACCCAGTACTTC
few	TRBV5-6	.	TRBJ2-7	CASSYPGGGTESSYEQYF	TGTGCCAGCAGCTACCCAGGAGGCGGGACTGAAAGCTCCTACGAGCAGTACTTC
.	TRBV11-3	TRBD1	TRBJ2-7	CASSGTGRWEQYF	TGTGCCAGCAGCGGGACAGGACGATGGGAGCAGTACTTC
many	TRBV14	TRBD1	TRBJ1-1	CASSQEGQLNAEAFF	TGTGCCAGCAGCCAAGAGGGACAGTTAAACGCTGAAGCTTTCTTT
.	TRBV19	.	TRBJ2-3	CASSGHRETDTQYF	TGTGCCAGTAGTGGGCACAGGGAAACAGATACGCAGTATTTT
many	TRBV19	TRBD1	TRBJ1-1	CASRVSGGFGTEAFF	TGTGCCAGTAGGGTGTCAGGGGGCTTTGGGACTGAAGCTTTCTTT
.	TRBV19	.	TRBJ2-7	CASRPPGLAGEQYF	TGTGCCAGTAGACCTCCGGGACTTGCGGGCGAGCAGTACTTC
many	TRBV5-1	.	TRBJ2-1	CASSDGTPSYNEQFF	TGCGCCAGCAGCGACGGGACTCCCTCATACAATGAGCAGTTCTTC
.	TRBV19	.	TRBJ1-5	CASSIAEGISNQPQHF	TGTGCCAGTAGTATAGCTGAAGGAATTAGCAATCAGCCCCAGCATTTT
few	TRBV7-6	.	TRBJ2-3	CASSARAADTQYF	TGTGCCAGCAGCGCGAGGGCTGCAGATACGCAGTATTTT
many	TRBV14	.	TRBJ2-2	CASSQGPDSFTGELFF	TGTGCCAGCAGCCAAGGCCCGGACAGCTTCACCGGGGAGCTGTTTTTT
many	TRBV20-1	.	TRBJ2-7	CSARMMNEQYF	TGCAGTGCTAGGATGATGAACGAGCAGTACTTC
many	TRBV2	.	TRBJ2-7	CATLVSGYEQYF	TGTGCCACCCTAGTTAGCGGCTACGAGCAGTACTTC
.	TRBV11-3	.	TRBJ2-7	CAGSSNFKTYEQYF	TGTGCCGGCAGCTCTAACTTTAAAACCTACGAGCAGTACTTC
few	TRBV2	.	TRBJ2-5	CASSDPDDQYF	TGTGCCAGCAGTGACCCAGACGACCAGTACTTC
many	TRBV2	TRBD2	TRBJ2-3	CASSGAGVAGAPGGIDTQYF	TGTGCCAGCAGTGGAGCAGGGGTAGCGGGAGCCCCAGGGGGTATAGATACGCAGTATTTT
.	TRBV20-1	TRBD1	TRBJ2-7	CSAREMGTGTFSEQYF	TGCAGTGCTAGGGAGATGGGGACAGGGACGTTCAGCGAGCAGTACTTC
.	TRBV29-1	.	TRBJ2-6	CSVEVTAGEIAGANVLTF	TGCAGCGTTGAAGTTACAGCAGGGGAAATTGCTGGGGCCAACGTCCTGACTTTC
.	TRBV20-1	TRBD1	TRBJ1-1	CSASGKGATNTEAFF	TGCAGTGCTAGTGGTAAGGGGGCCACAAACACTGAAGCTTTCTTT
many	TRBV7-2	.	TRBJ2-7	CASSPTVNYEQYF	TGTGCCAGCAGCCCGACAGTAAACTACGAGCAGTACTTC
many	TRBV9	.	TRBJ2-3	CASSVSDDTQYF	TGTGCCAGCAGCGTATCCGACGATACGCAGTATTTT
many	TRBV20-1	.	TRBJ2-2	CSAPRDGWTGELFF	TGCAGTGCTCCCCGGGACGGCTGGACCGGGGAGCTGTTTTTT
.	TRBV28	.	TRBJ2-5	CASSPLRETQCF	TGTGCCAGCAGTCCCTTAAGAGAGACCCAGTGCTTC
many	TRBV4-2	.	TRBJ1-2	CASSQDMTAIARYYGYTF	TGTGCCAGCAGCCAAGATATGACAGCTATAGCTAGGTACTATGGCTACACCTTC
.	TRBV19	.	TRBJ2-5	CASSMRRTQGTQYF	TGTGCCAGTAGTATGCGCAGAACCCAAGGAACCCAGTACTTC
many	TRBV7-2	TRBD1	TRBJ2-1	CASSWTGGGSSYNEQFF	TGTGCCAGCAGCTGGACAGGGGGCGGAAGCTCCTACAATGAGCAGTTCTTC
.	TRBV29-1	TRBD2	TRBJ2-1	CSEGMAGGKNEQFF	TGCAGCGAGGGGATGGCGGGAGGAAAGAATGAGCAGTTCTTC
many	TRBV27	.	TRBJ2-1	CASISSDNNEQFF	TGTGCCAGCATTTCTAGCGACAACAATGAGCAGTTCTTC
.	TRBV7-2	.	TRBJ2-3	CASSLGADMQYF	TGTGCCAGCAGTTTGGGGGCAGATATGCAGTATTTT
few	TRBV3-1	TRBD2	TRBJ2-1	CASSQDLSGGYNEQFF	TGTGCCAGCAGCCAAGATCTCAGCGGGGGTTACAATGAGCAGTTCTTC
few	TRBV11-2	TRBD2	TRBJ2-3	CASSAGTTSGRSTDTQYF	TGTGCCAGCAGCGCCGGGACGACTAGCGGGAGGTCCACAGATACGCAGTATTTT
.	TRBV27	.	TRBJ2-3	CASSWDRSTDTQYF	TGTGCCAGCAGCTGGGACCGAAGCACAGATACGCAGTATTTT
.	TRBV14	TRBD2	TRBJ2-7	CASSFRAGGPYEQYF	TGTGCCAGCAGTTTTAGGGCGGGAGGGCCGTACGAGCAGTACTTC
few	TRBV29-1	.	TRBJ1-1	CSVVRVVNTEAFF	TGCAGCGTCGTCAGGGTGGTTAACACTGAAGCTTTCTTT